This T cell receptor (beta chain) was identified during a study of beta chain features in type 1 diabetes. This clone has ten or more counts. The germline V gene has CDR1 LGHNA and CDR2 YSLEER. The CDR3 extends over 13 amino acids. Unmatched junction bases numbered 7, after V lost 4 bases and J lost 10 bases. As every portion of the isolated RNA was reverse transcribed, the sequencing read expressed TCRB transcripts. TCRdb's table, derived via immunoSEQ multiplex PCR, lists solely in-frame clones and lacks some. This sample has fewer than 350,000 clones, with under 8.5% found just once. The chain employs TRBV4-3 and TRBJ2-1; 7 positions agree with TRBD2. The specimen sequenced was central memory CD4+ T cells from blood. The receptor's source is a woman younger than 30 in good health. The chain's CDR3 is CASSPGRGREQFF. In DNA, the CDR3 is TGCGCCAGCAGCCCTGGGAGGGGCAGGGAGCAGTTCTTC.